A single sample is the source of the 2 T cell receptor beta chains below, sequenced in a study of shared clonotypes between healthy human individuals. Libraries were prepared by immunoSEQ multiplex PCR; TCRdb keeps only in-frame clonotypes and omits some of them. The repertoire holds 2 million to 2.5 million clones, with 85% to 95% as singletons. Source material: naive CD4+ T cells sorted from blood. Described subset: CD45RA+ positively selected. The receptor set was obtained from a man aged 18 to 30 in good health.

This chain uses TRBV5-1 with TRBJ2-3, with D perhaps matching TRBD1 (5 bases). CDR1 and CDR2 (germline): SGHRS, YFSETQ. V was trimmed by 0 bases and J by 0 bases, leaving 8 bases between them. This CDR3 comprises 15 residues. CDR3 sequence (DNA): TGCGCCAGCAGCTTGGAACCAGGGAGCACAGATACGCAGTATTTT. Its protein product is CASSLEPGSTDTQYF.

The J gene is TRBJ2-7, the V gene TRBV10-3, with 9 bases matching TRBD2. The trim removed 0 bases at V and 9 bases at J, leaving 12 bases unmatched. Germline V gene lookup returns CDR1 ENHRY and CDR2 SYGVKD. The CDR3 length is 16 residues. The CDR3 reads CAISESGLAGAGGQYF. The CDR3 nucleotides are TGTGCCATCAGTGAGTCTGGGTTAGCGGGAGCCGGCGGGCAGTACTTC.